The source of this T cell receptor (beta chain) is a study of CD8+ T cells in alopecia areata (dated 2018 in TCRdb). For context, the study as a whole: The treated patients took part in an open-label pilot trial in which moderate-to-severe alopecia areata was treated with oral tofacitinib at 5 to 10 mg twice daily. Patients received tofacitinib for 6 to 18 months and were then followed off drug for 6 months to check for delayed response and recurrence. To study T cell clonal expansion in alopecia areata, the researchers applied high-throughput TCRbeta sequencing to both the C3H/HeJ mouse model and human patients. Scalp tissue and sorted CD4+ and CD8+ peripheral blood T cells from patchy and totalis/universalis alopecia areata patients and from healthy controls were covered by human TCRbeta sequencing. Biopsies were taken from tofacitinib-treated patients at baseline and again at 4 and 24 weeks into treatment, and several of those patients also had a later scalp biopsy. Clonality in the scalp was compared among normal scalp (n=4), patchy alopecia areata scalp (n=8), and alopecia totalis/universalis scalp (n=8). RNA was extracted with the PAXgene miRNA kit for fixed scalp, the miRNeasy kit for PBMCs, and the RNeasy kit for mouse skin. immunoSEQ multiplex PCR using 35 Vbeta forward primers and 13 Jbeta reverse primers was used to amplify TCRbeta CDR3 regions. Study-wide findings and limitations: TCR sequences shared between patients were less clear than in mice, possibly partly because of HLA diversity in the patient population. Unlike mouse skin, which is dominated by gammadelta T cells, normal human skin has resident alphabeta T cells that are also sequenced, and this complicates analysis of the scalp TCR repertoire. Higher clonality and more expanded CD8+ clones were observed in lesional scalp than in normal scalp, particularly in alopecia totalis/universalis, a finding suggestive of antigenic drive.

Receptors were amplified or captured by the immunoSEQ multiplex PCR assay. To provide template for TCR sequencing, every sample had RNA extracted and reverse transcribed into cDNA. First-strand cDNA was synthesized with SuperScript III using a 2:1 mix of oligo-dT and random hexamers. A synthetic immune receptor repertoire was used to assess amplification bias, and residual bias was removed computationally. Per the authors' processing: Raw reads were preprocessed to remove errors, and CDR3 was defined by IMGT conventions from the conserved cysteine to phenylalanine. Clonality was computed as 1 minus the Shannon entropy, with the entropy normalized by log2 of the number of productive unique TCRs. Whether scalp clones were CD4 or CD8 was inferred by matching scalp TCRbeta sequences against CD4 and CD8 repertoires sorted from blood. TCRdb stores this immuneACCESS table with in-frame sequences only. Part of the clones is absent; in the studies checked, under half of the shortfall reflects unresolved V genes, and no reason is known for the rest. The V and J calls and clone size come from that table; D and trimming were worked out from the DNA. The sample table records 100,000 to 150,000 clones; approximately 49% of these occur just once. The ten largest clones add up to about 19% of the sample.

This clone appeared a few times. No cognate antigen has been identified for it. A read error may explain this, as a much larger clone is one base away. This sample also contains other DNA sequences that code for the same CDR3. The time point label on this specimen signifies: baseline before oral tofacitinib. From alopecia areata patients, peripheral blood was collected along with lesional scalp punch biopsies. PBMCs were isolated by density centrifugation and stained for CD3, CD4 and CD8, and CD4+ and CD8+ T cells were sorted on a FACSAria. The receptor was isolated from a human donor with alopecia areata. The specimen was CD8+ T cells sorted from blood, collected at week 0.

The sequenced DNA: TGTGCCAGCAGCGTAGGGGGGGACACTGAAGCTTTCTTT. Protein translation: CASSVGGDTEAFF. The chain uses TRBV9 and TRBJ1-1; TRBD1 could be the D gene, as 5 bases match. The V end loses 0 bases and the J end loses 3 bases, and a stretch of 6 bases separates them. The CDR3 runs 13 amino acids, cysteine and phenylalanine included. Only the CDR3 part of the read is kept: 39 bases, read in frame from the first base. The germline V gene supplies CDR1 SGDLS and CDR2 YYNGEE.